A selection of T cell receptor beta chains follows, all from one sample in a study of blood T cell repertoires in COVID-19. Clones were sequenced by immunoSEQ multiplex PCR, and TCRdb holds only the in-frame ones, with some missing. The data contain about 320,000 clones, about 87% of them singletons. Input material: PBMCs or T cells enriched from blood (not recorded which). The receptors were sampled from a man younger than 40 who had recovered from COVID-19. CDR3s include the opening cysteine and the closing phenylalanine or tryptophan. The D gene is left open where the match is weak. Size is omitted from some rows. Given values are once, few, many or a class for expanded clones.

V	size	J	D	DNA	CDR3
TRBV4-1	.	TRBJ1-6	TRBD1	TGCGCCAGCAGCCGAGAGGACAGGGATAATTCACCCCTCCACTTT	CASSREDRDNSPLHF
TRBV6-5	.	TRBJ2-3	.	TGTGCCAGCAGTTACTCGGGCCCCCGAAGCACAGATACGCAGTATTTT	CASSYSGPRSTDTQYF
TRBV9	.	TRBJ2-5	TRBD2	TGTGCCAGCAGCCTCTGGACTAGCGGGGATGAGACCCAGTACTTC	CASSLWTSGDETQYF
TRBV28	.	TRBJ2-3	TRBD2	TGTGCCAGCAGTTTGCGGGGGAGCACAGATACGCAGTATTTT	CASSLRGSTDTQYF
TRBV7-9	.	TRBJ1-6	TRBD1	TGTGCCAGCAGCCCCCCGGGACAGGGGGCAAGGTCACCCCTCCACTTT	CASSPPGQGARSPLHF
TRBV11-3	.	TRBJ2-5	TRBD1	TGTGCCAGCAGCACGCGGACAGGGGGGCAAGAGACCCAGTACTTC	CASSTRTGGQETQYF
TRBV10-3	.	TRBJ1-2	TRBD1	TGTGCCATCAGTCCGGGACAGGGGAACTATGGCTACACCTTC	CAISPGQGNYGYTF
TRBV27	.	TRBJ1-2	TRBD1	TGTGCCAGCAGTCCCGGGACAGGGGGAGGCTATGGCTACACCTTC	CASSPGTGGGYGYTF
TRBV7-9	.	TRBJ2-1	.	TGTGCCAGCAGCTTAGCGGGGGGGCGATACAATGAGCAGTTCTTC	CASSLAGGRYNEQFF
TRBV10-1	once	TRBJ2-3	TRBD2	TGCGCCAGCAGTGAGGGTGGCGGGGGGCCAGGAGATACGCAGTATTTT	CASSEGGGGPGDTQYF
TRBV6-5	.	TRBJ2-2	TRBD1	TGTGCCAGCAGATATGACAGGGGCACCGGGGAGCTGTTTTTT	CASRYDRGTGELFF
TRBV27	.	TRBJ2-1	.	TGTGCCAGCAGTTTATCCCCAGGGGATCCTTACAATGAGCAGTTCTTC	CASSLSPGDPYNEQFF
TRBV2	once	TRBJ2-6	.	TGTGCCAGCAGTGAAGCGCAAGGGGGTGGGGCCAACGTCCTGACTTTC	CASSEAQGGGANVLTF
TRBV24-1	.	TRBJ1-2	.	TGTGCCACCAGTGATATGAGACACAACTATGGCTACACCTTC	CATSDMRHNYGYTF
TRBV2	.	TRBJ1-5	TRBD1	TGTGCCAGCGTAGAGGGGGCAGGGCCCCAGCATTTT	CASVEGAGPQHF
TRBV12-3/TRBV12-4	.	TRBJ1-5	.	TGTGCCAGCAGCACGCCGAGTCAGCCCCAGCATTTT	CASSTPSQPQHF
TRBV18	.	TRBJ1-3	TRBD1	TGTGCCAGCTCACCTGACAGGGGGCTTGGTGGAAACACCATATATTTT	CASSPDRGLGGNTIYF
TRBV28	.	TRBJ1-6	TRBD1	TGTGCCAGCAGTTTACTCGGACAGGGCACAGGGGGATCACCCCTCCACTTT	CASSLLGQGTGGSPLHF
TRBV6-1	.	TRBJ1-5	.	TGTGCCAGCAGTGAAGATTGGGACACCTACAATCAGCCCCAGCATTTT	CASSEDWDTYNQPQHF
TRBV13	.	TRBJ2-7	.	TGTGCCAGCAGCTTATGGGACTCCCGGGTCGAGCAGTACTTC	CASSLWDSRVEQYF
TRBV7-8	.	TRBJ1-5	TRBD1	TGTGCCAGCAGCTGGGACAGGGTAAATCAGCCCCAGCATTTT	CASSWDRVNQPQHF
TRBV6-2/TRBV6-3	.	TRBJ2-3	TRBD1	TGTGCCAGCAGTTACGGGCCGGGACAGGGGATAAGTGGGGATACGCAGTATTTT	CASSYGPGQGISGDTQYF
TRBV5-4	.	TRBJ1-4	TRBD1	TGTGCCAGCAGCTCCAGACAGGGGGCCAGTGAAAAACTGTTTTTT	CASSSRQGASEKLFF
TRBV28	.	TRBJ1-2	.	TGTGCCAGCAGTTTATATCGGGGTTATGGCTACACCTTC	CASSLYRGYGYTF
TRBV18	.	TRBJ1-2	TRBD1	TGTGCCAGCTCACCAGGACAGGGAGACTATGGCTACACCTTC	CASSPGQGDYGYTF
TRBV6-5	.	TRBJ2-7	.	TGTGCCAGCAGCTCCCCCCGGGGGGCCTCCCACGAGCAGTACTTC	CASSSPRGASHEQYF
TRBV27	.	TRBJ2-7	TRBD1	TGTGCCAGCAGCAGACAGGGGGCGGGAGAGCAGTACTTC	CASSRQGAGEQYF
TRBV7-6	once	TRBJ1-4	TRBD1	TGTGCCAGCAGCTCACCGGGACAGGGTGGTGAAAAACTGTTTTTT	CASSSPGQGGEKLFF
TRBV6-5	.	TRBJ2-1	.	TGTGCCAGCAGTTACTCGTCGGTGAATGAGCAGTTCTTC	CASSYSSVNEQFF
TRBV5-4	.	TRBJ1-1	.	TGTGCCAGCAGGTCAGGGATGAACACTGAAGCTTTCTTT	CASRSGMNTEAFF
TRBV28	.	TRBJ2-1	TRBD1	TGTGCCAGCAGTTACGTGGGACAGGACAATGAGCAGTTCTTC	CASSYVGQDNEQFF
TRBV5-1	.	TRBJ2-5	.	TGCGCCAGCAGCCCTGACTGGGGGCGAGAGACCCAGTACTTC	CASSPDWGRETQYF
TRBV10-1	.	TRBJ2-7	.	TGCGCCACCCGTGCGGGGAGCTCCTACGAGCAGTACTTC	CATRAGSSYEQYF
TRBV28	.	TRBJ2-2	TRBD2	TGTGCCAGCAGTCCCCCCCAGGGGCGGGGGGGTGCCCGGGAGCTGTTTTTT	CASSPPQGRGGARELFF
TRBV15	.	TRBJ2-7	.	TGTGCCACCAGCAGAGATCTAGGGGGCGAGCAGTACTTC	CATSRDLGGEQYF
TRBV13	once	TRBJ2-5	TRBD1	TGTGCCAGCAGCTCCGCACAGGGGGCGAACCAAGAGACCCAGTACTTC	CASSSAQGANQETQYF
TRBV10-3	.	TRBJ1-5	TRBD1	TGTGCCATCAGTGAAGGTATCGGACAGGGGGATAATCAGCCCCAGCATTTT	CAISEGIGQGDNQPQHF
TRBV6-5	.	TRBJ1-3	.	TGTGCCAGCAGTTACTCTCCGGCAGGGGCAGGAAACACCATATATTTT	CASSYSPAGAGNTIYF
TRBV5-6	.	TRBJ2-5	.	TGTGCCAGCAGCTTGGCGGGTCGGCTTCAAGAGACCCAGTACTTC	CASSLAGRLQETQYF
TRBV16	.	TRBJ1-1	.	TGTGCCAGCAGCCGACAGGAGAACACTGAAGCTTTCTTT	CASSRQENTEAFF
TRBV11-2	.	TRBJ2-7	TRBD1	TGTGCCAGCAGCCCAAGTTGGGGACAGGGCTACGAGCAGTACTTC	CASSPSWGQGYEQYF
TRBV10-1	.	TRBJ1-5	.	TGCGCCAGCAGTGAGTCGACAGTTTATAGCAATCAGCCCCAGCATTTT	CASSESTVYSNQPQHF
TRBV3-1/TRBV3-2	few	TRBJ2-7	.	TGTGCCAGCAGCCAAGCGGGCGGGGCGCTGTACGAGCAGTACTTC	CASSQAGGALYEQYF
TRBV4-2	.	TRBJ2-1	TRBD2	TGTGCCAGCAGCCAAGTCGCCGGGGGGGCCGACAATGAGCAGTTCTTC	CASSQVAGGADNEQFF
TRBV7-9	.	TRBJ2-1	.	TGTGCCAGCAGCTTAGCGCCGGGTTCGACCTACAATGAGCAGTTCTTC	CASSLAPGSTYNEQFF
TRBV5-4	.	TRBJ2-5	.	TGTGCCAGCAGCTTGGACAGGGAGTATGAGACCCAGTACTTC	CASSLDREYETQYF
TRBV24-1	.	TRBJ1-2	TRBD1	TGTGCCACCAGTGATACAGGGGCTGATGGCTACACCTTC	CATSDTGADGYTF
TRBV9	.	TRBJ1-3	.	TGTGCCAGCAGCGTAGTAGGAGACGTATCCGGAAACACCATATATTTT	CASSVVGDVSGNTIYF
TRBV7-9	once	TRBJ1-1	TRBD1	TGTGCCAGCAGCTCGGACAGGGCCAAGAAAAACGGCGTAGCTTTCTTT	CASSSDRAKKNGVAFF
TRBV11-2	.	TRBJ2-7	.	TGTGCCAGCAGCCTGGACAGCTACGAGCAGTACTTC	CASSLDSYEQYF
TRBV19	.	TRBJ2-7	TRBD1	TGTGCCAGTAGCCAAGCGGGACAGGGTATCTACGAGCAGTACTTC	CASSQAGQGIYEQYF
TRBV9	.	TRBJ2-1	TRBD2	TGTGCCAGCAGCGCTAGCGGGGCGCCTGTGGGGGAGCAGTTCTTC	CASSASGAPVGEQFF
TRBV12-3/TRBV12-4	few	TRBJ1-6	.	TGTGCCAGCAGTTCGACAGATAATTCACCCCTCCACTTT	CASSSTDNSPLHF